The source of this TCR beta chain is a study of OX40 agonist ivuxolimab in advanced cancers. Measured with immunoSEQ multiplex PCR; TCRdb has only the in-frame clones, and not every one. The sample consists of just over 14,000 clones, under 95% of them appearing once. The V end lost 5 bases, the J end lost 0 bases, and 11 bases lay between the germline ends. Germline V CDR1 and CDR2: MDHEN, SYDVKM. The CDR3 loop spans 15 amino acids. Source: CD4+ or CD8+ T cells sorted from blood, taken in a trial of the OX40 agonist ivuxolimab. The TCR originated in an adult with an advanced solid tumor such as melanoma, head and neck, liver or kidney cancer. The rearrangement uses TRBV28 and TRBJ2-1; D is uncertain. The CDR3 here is CASSNGPSSYNEQFF. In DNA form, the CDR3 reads TGTGCCAGCAGTAACGGGCCCAGCTCCTACAATGAGCAGTTCTTC.